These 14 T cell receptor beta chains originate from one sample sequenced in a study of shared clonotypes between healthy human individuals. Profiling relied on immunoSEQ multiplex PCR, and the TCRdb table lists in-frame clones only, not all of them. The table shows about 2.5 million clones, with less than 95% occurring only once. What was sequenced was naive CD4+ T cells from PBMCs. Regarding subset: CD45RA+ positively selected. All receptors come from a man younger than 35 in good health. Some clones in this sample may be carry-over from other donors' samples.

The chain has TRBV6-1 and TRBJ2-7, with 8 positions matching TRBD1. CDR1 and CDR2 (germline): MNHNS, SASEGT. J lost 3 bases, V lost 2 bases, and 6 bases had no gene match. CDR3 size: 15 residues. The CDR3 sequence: CASSELDRDHYEQYF. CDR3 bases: TGTGCCAGCAGTGAATTGGACAGGGACCACTACGAGCAGTACTTC.

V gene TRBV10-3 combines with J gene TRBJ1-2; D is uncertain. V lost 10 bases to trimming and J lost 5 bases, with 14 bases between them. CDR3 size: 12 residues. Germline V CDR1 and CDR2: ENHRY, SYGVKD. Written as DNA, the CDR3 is TGTGCCACCCGTATCCGCCGGTATGGCTACACCTTC. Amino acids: CATRIRRYGYTF.

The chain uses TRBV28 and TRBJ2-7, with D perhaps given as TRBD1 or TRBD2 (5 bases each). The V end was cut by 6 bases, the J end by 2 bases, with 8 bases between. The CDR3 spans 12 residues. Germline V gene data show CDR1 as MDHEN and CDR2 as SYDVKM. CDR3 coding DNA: TGTGCCAGCAGCGGGACGACCTACGAGCAGTACTTC. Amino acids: CASSGTTYEQYF.

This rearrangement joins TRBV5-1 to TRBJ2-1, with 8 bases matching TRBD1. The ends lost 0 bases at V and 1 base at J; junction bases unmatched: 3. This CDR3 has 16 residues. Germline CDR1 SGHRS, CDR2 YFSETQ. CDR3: CASSLGQGASYNEQFF. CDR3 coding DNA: TGCGCCAGCAGCTTGGGTCAGGGGGCATCCTACAATGAGCAGTTCTTC.

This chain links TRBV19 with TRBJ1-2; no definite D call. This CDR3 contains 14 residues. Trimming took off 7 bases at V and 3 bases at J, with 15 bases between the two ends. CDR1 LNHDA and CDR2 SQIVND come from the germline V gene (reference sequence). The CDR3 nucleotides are TGTGCCAGTAAGCGTGAGGCAGGATACTATGGCTACACCTTC. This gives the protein CASKREAGYYGYTF.

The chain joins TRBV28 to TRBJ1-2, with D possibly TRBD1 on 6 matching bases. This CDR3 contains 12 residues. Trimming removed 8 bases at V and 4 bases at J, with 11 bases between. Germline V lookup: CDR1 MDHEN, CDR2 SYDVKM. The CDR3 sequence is CASQTGPYGYTF. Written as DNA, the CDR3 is TGTGCCAGCCAAACAGGGCCCTATGGCTACACCTTC.

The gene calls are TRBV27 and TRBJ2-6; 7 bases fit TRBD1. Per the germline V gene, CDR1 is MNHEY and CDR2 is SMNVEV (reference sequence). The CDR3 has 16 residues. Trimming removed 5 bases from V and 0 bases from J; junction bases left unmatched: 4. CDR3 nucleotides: TGTGCCAGCAGTGCGACAGGGTTCTCTGGGGCCAACGTCCTGACTTTC. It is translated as CASSATGFSGANVLTF. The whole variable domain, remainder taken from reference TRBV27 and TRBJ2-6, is EAQVTQNPRYLITVTGKKLTVTCSQNMNHEYMSWYRQDPGLGLRQIYYSMNVEVTDKGDVPEGYKVSRKEKRNFPLILESPSPNQTSLYFCASSATGFSGANVLTFGAGSRLTVL.

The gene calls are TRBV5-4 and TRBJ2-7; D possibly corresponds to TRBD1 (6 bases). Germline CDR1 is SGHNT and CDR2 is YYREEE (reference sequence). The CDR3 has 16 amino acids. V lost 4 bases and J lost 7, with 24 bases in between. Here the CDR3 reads CASSPRTGTTRGEQYF. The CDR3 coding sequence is TGTGCCAGCAGCCCACGTACCGGGACAACAAGGGGGGAGCAGTACTTC. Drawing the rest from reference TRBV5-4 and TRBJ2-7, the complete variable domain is ETGVTQSPTHLIKTRGQQVTLRCSSQSGHNTVSWYQQALGQGPQFIFQYYREEENGRGNFPPRFSGLQFPNYSSELNVNALELDDSALYLCASSPRTGTTRGEQYFGPGTRLTVT.

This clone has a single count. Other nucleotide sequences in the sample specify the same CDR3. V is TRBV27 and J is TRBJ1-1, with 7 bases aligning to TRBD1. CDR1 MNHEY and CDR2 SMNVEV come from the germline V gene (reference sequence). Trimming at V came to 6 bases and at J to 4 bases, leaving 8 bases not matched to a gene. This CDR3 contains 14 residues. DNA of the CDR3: TGTGCCAGCAGCCTAAGACAGGGCATCACTGAAGCTTTCTTT. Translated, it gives CASSLRQGITEAFF.

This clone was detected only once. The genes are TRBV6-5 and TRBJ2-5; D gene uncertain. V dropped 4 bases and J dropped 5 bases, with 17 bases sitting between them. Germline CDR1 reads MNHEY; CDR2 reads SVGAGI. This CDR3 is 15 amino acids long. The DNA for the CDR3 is TGTGCCAGCAGTTTATCCGGTCCCTCGAGGGAGACCCAGTACTTC. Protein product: CASSLSGPSRETQYF.

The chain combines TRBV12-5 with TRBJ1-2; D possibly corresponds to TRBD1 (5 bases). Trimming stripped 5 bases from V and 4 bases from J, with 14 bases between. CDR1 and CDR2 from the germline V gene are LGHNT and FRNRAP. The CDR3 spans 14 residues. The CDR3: CASGPSGAGYGYTF. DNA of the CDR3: TGTGCTAGTGGTCCTAGCGGGGCAGGCTATGGCTACACCTTC.

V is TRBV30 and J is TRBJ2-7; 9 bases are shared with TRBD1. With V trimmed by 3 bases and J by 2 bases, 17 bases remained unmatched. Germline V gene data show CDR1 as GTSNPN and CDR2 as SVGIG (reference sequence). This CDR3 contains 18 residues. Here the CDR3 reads CAWRDRTGVRAYTYEQYF. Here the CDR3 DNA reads TGTGCCTGGAGAGATAGGACAGGGGTAAGGGCCTACACCTACGAGCAGTACTTC.

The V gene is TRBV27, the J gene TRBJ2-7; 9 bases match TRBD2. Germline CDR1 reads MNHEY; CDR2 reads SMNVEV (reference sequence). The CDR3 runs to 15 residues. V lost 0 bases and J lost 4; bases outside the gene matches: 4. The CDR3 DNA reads TGTGCCAGCAGTTTATCGGGGCTAGCGGGATACGAGCAGTACTTC. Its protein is CASSLSGLAGYEQYF.

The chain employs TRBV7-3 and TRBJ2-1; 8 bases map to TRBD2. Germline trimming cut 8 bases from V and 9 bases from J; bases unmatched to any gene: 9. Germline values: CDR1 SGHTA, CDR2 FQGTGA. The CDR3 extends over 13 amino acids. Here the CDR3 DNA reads TGTGCCAGCGCGAGGGAGCGGGAGATTGAGCAGTTCTTC. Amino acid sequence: CASAREREIEQFF.